The T cell receptor beta chain under discussion was sequenced for a study of shared clonotypes between healthy human individuals. Study in general: Donors, aged 18 to 49, were a couple of women and a few men.

Assay runs were performed at deep level. On sorted subsets, replicate PCRs used about 0.2 ug DNA, or 25,000 to 35,000 T cell genomes. Measured with immunoSEQ multiplex PCR; TCRdb has only the in-frame clones, and not every one. In the table there are about 2 million clones, 90% to 95% of which are singletons. The V end lost 4 bases, the J end lost 1 base, and 13 bases lay between the germline ends. The V gene's germline CDR1 is SGHDN and CDR2 FVKESK. The CDR3 runs to 16 residues. Study outcomes and limitations: The study drew on few donors, limiting represented genetic and exposure-history diversity.

Note on this clone: No antigen is known for it.

This clonotype originated in a man aged 18 to 29 in good health. Sample: naive CD4+ T cells sorted from blood. Subset specified: CD45RA+ positively selected. The V gene is TRBV14, the J gene TRBJ1-4; the D is unclear. The CDR3 bases are TGTGCCAGCAGCCCGATCGGCGGGTTAACTAATGAAAAACTGTTTTTT. This codes for CASSPIGGLTNEKLFF.